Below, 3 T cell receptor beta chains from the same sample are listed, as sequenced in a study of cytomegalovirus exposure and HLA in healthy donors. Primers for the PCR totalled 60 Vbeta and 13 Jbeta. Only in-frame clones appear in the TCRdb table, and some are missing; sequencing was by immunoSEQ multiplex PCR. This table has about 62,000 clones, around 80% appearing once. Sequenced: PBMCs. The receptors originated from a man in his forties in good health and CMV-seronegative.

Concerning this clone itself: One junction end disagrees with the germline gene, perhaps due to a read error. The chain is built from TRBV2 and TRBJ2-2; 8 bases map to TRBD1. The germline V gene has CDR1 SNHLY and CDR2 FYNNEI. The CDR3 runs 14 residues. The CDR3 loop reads CASSWTGNTEELFF. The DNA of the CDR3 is TGTGCCAGCAGTTGGACAGGGAACACCGAGGAGCTGTTTTTT.

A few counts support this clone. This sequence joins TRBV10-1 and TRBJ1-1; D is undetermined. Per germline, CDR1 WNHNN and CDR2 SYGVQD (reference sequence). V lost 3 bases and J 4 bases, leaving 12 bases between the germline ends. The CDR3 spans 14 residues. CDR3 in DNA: TGCGCCAGCAGTGACCAGACGGGTAGCACTGAAGCTTTCTTT. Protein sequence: CASSDQTGSTEAFF.

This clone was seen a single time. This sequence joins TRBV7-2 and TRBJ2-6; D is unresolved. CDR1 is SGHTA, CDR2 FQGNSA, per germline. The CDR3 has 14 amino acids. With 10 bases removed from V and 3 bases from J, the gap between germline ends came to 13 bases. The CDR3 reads CAMRISDGANVLTF. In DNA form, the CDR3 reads TGTGCCATGAGAATCTCTGATGGGGCCAACGTCCTGACTTTC.